A selection of T cell receptor beta chains follows, all from one sample in a study of blood T cell repertoires in COVID-19. Only in-frame clones appear in the TCRdb table, and some are missing; sequencing was by immunoSEQ multiplex PCR. The sample lists about 220,000 clones; roughly 80% were seen once. The material sequenced was peripheral blood. These receptors came from a woman in her fifties or sixties who had recovered from COVID-19. The CDR3 runs from the conserved cysteine through the conserved F or W. The D gene is left open where the match is weak. Expanded clones are given a class, and other clones once, few, many or no size at all.

>TRBJ1-2|15|.|.|TRBV4-1
TGCGCCAGCAGTCCGTTTTGGTACAGCAACTATGGCTACACCTTC
CASSPFWYSNYGYTF
>TRBJ2-1|14|TRBD2|.|TRBV30
TGTGCCTTCCGGACTAGCGGGGGGAACAATGAGCAGTTCTTC
CAFRTSGGNNEQFF
>TRBJ1-6|16|TRBD1|.|TRBV4-1
TGCGCCAGCAGCCAAGTAGGGACAGAGTATAATTCACCCCTCCACTTT
CASSQVGTEYNSPLHF
>TRBJ1-4|17|.|.|TRBV7-9
TGTGCCAGCACCTACAACCAGGGCAGGAGAACTAATGAAAAACTGTTTTTT
CASTYNQGRRTNEKLFF
>TRBJ2-1|18|TRBD2|.|TRBV14
TGTGCCAGCAGCCAGACTAGCGGTCCCTATAGCTCCTACAATGAGCAGTTCTTC
CASSQTSGPYSSYNEQFF
>TRBJ2-5|14|TRBD2|.|TRBV15
TGTGCCACCAGCAGAGGCGGGGGGCAAGAGACCCAGTACTTC
CATSRGGGQETQYF
>TRBJ2-5|17|TRBD2|.|TRBV6-2/TRBV6-3
TGTGCCAGCAGTTTGGTTCTAGCGGGGAGACCTCAAGAGACCCAGTACTTC
CASSLVLAGRPQETQYF
>TRBJ1-4|17|TRBD1|few|TRBV7-6
TGTGCCAGCAGCTCCGGGACAGGGCAGATGAGTAATGAAAAACTGTTTTTT
CASSSGTGQMSNEKLFF
>TRBJ1-2|15|TRBD1|.|TRBV2
TGTGCCAGCAGTCCCACCGGGACAGATCACTATGGCTACACCTTC
CASSPTGTDHYGYTF
>TRBJ1-5|15|.|.|TRBV6-5
TGTGCCAGCAGGAGACTCTCAGGGAGCAATCAGCCCCAGCATTTT
CASRRLSGSNQPQHF
>TRBJ1-1|16|.|.|TRBV12-5
TGTGCTAGTGGTTTGGTACTAGGACAGCCGAACACTGAAGCTTTCTTT
CASGLVLGQPNTEAFF
>TRBJ1-1|12|.|.|TRBV5-1
TGCGCCAGCAGCTTGACAGGGAAGTTCACTTTCTTT
CASSLTGKFTFF
>TRBJ1-2|14|.|.|TRBV25-1
TGTGCCAGCAGTGAATCCCCAGGAAACTATGGCTACACCTTC
CASSESPGNYGYTF
>TRBJ1-6|18|TRBD1|.|TRBV5-1
TGCGCCAGCAGCCCAACAACACCCCGGGACAGCAATAATTCACCCCTCCACTTT
CASSPTTPRDSNNSPLHF
>TRBJ1-1|15|.|once|TRBV3-1/TRBV3-2
TGTGCCAGCAGCCCCCCAAAACAGTGGTACACTGAAGCTTTCTTT
CASSPPKQWYTEAFF
>TRBJ2-1|13|TRBD2|.|TRBV29-1
TGCAGCTCCCGACTAGCGCCTTTTGATGAGCAGTTCTTC
CSSRLAPFDEQFF
>TRBJ2-1|13|.|.|TRBV6-5
TGTGCCAGCAGTTACGGCGGGTACAATGAGCAGTTCTTC
CASSYGGYNEQFF
>TRBJ1-1|14|.|.|TRBV13
TGTGCCAGCAGCCCATACAGGGCGAACACTGAAGCTTTCTTT
CASSPYRANTEAFF
>TRBJ1-6|14|TRBD1|.|TRBV5-6
TGTGCCAGCAGCGTGACAGGGGGCGGCTCACCCCTCCACTTT
CASSVTGGGSPLHF
>TRBJ1-2|14|.|.|TRBV7-2
TGTGCCAGCAGCTTAACCGAGGCTAACTATGGCTACACCTTC
CASSLTEANYGYTF
>TRBJ2-2|16|.|.|TRBV29-1
TGCAGCGTTGAAGATCGTGAACTTGCGAACACCGGGGAGCTGTTTTTT
CSVEDRELANTGELFF
>TRBJ1-2|15|TRBD1|few|TRBV10-3
TGTGCCATCAGTGAGTCGCCCGGGACAGGGGCTGGCTACACCTTC
CAISESPGTGAGYTF
>TRBJ2-3|15|.|.|TRBV6-6
TGTGCCAGCAGGGGCAGGAACGAAGTGCCAGATACGCAGTATTTT
CASRGRNEVPDTQYF
>TRBJ2-7|15|.|once|TRBV6-2/TRBV6-3
TGTGCCAGCAGCCGAACCCGGGACATGGGACACGAGCAGTACTTC
CASSRTRDMGHEQYF
>TRBJ1-1|13|.|.|TRBV15
TGTGCCACCCGGGACACCGGCTTAACTGAAGCTTTCTTT
CATRDTGLTEAFF
>TRBJ1-2|15|.|.|TRBV6-5
TGTGCCAGCAGTCCACTCGGGTTCCTAAACTATGGCTACACCTTC
CASSPLGFLNYGYTF
>TRBJ1-1|14|.|.|TRBV6-4
TGTGCCAGCAGTGTTGAGGGTGGGAACACTGAAGCTTTCTTT
CASSVEGGNTEAFF
>TRBJ2-6|20|TRBD1|.|TRBV7-8
TGTGCCAGCAGCCCGCCCTCAGGGGGCGGTAAATTAATCGGGGCCAACGTCCTGACTTTC
CASSPPSGGGKLIGANVLTF
>TRBJ2-5|18|TRBD2|.|TRBV3-1/TRBV3-2
TGTGCCAGCAGCCAAGGTAGGGAGCGGGGGGCGCCACAAGAGACCCAGTACTTC
CASSQGRERGAPQETQYF
>TRBJ1-6|14|.|.|TRBV15
TGTGCCACCAGCAGAGATAGGGGCATTTCACCCCTCCACTTT
CATSRDRGISPLHF
>TRBJ2-5|18|TRBD2|.|TRBV4-2
TGTGCCAGCAGCCCGGCTAGCGGGGGGGCCGGGATGGGGGAGACCCAGTACTTC
CASSPASGGAGMGETQYF
>TRBJ2-7|16|TRBD1|.|TRBV6-5
TGTGCCAGCAGTTACTCCCAGGACAGGTCTGTCCACGAGCAGTACTTC
CASSYSQDRSVHEQYF
>TRBJ2-7|16|TRBD2|.|TRBV4-1
TGCGCCAGCAGCCACCCCCCCGTCGGGGGGACCTACGAGCAGTACTTC
CASSHPPVGGTYEQYF
>TRBJ2-7|14|.|.|TRBV7-2
TGTGCCAGCAGCTTACAACAGGAATTCTACGAGCAGTACTTC
CASSLQQEFYEQYF
>TRBJ1-3|14|TRBD1|.|TRBV6-5
TGTGCCAGCAGTTACCAGGGGGCTGGAAACACCATATATTTT
CASSYQGAGNTIYF
>TRBJ1-6|15|TRBD1|.|TRBV6-5
TGTGCCAGCAGTTACTTTAGACAGGGAAATTCACCCCTCCACTTT
CASSYFRQGNSPLHF
>TRBJ1-4|15|.|once|TRBV4-1
TGCGCCAGCAGCCAAATCACTGCAACTAATGAAAAACTGTTTTTT
CASSQITATNEKLFF
>TRBJ1-2|16|TRBD1|few|TRBV4-2
TGTGCCAGCAGCCAAGTGGGACAGGGGGTTTACTATGGCTACACCTTC
CASSQVGQGVYYGYTF
>TRBJ2-2|13|.|.|TRBV12-3/TRBV12-4
TGTGCCAGCAGTTGGACTGGAGACGGGGAGCTGTTTTTT
CASSWTGDGELFF
>TRBJ2-1|16|TRBD2|.|TRBV4-1
TGCGCCAGCAGCCAAGTGGCACTAGCGGGGGTCAATGAGCAGTTCTTC
CASSQVALAGVNEQFF
>TRBJ2-3|15|TRBD1|once|TRBV5-1
TGCGCCAGCAGGGCGACAGGGCTATACACAGATACGCAGTATTTT
CASRATGLYTDTQYF
>TRBJ2-7|14|TRBD1|.|TRBV5-8
TGTGCCAGCAGCTTGACGGACAGGTCCTACGAGCAGTACTTC
CASSLTDRSYEQYF